This T cell receptor beta chain derives from a study of CD8+ T cells in alopecia areata. cDNA prepared by RNA extraction and subsequent reverse transcription served as the template for sequencing. Sequencing used immunoSEQ multiplex PCR; TCRdb keeps in-frame clones, though not all of them. The data show 110,000 to 150,000 clones, with approximately 65% seen just once and 36% held by the top ten. The length of the CDR3 is 15 residues. Trimming at V came to 4 bases and at J to 7 bases, leaving 12 bases not matched to a gene. CDR1 is SQVTM and CDR2 is ANQGSEA in the germline V gene. Broader study findings: Clarity of TCR sharing across patients fell short of that in mice, possibly HLA-related. Higher clonality was seen in lesional scalp than in normal scalp, especially in alopecia totalis/universalis.

Both CD4+ and CD8+ T cells were separated by sorting PBMCs. Details on this clone: The antigen remains undetermined.

The sample comprised CD8+ T cells sorted from blood. The clonotype was recovered from a human donor in good health. V gene TRBV29-1 combines with J gene TRBJ2-3; 9 nucleotides line up with TRBD2. This CDR3 reads CSVVGTSLRGNTQYF. The DNA for the CDR3 is TGCAGCGTTGTAGGGACTAGCCTCCGGGGAAATACGCAGTATTTT.